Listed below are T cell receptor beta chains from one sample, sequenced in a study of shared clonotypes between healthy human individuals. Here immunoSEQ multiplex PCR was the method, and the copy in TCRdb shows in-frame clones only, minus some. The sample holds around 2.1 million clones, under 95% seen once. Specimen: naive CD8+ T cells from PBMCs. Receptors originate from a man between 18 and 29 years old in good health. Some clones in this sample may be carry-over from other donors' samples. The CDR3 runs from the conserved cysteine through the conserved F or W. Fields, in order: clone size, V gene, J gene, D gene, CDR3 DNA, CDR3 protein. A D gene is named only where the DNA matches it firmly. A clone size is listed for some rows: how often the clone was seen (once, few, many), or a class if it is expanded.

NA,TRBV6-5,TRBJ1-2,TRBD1,TGTGCCAGCAGTACCGGGACAGTCTTTAACTATGGCTACACCTTC,CASSTGTVFNYGYTF
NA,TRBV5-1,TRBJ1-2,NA,TGCGCCAGCAGCTTGGGACAGGCCAATAATAACTATGGCTACACCTTC,CASSLGQANNNYGYTF
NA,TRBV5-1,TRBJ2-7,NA,TGCGCCAGCAGCTATGGGACTGGAGACTACGAGCAGTACTTC,CASSYGTGDYEQYF
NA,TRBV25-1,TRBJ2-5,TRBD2,TGTGCCAGCAGTGAGACGTGGGGGGGAGAGACCCAGTACTTC,CASSETWGGETQYF
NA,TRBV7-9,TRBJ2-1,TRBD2,TGTGCCAGCAGCCTCCCCGCCGGGACTAGATCTTACAATGAGCAGTTCTTC,CASSLPAGTRSYNEQFF
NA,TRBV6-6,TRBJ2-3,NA,TGTGCCAGCAGTTTTCACCGGGACCACGGCACAGATACGCAGTATTTT,CASSFHRDHGTDTQYF
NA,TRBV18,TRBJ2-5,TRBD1,TGTGCCAGCTCACCCCCGGACAGGGTTCAGGAGACCCAGTACTTC,CASSPPDRVQETQYF
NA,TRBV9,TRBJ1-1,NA,TGTGCCAGCAGCGTAGCAGGGGTTAACACTGAAGCTTTCTTT,CASSVAGVNTEAFF
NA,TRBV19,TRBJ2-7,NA,TGTGCCAGTAGTTACAGGGGGGGCTACTACGAGCAGTACTTC,CASSYRGGYYEQYF
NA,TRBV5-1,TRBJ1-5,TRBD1,TGCGCCAGCAGCGAATCAGGGGGACAGCCCCAGCATTTT,CASSESGGQPQHF
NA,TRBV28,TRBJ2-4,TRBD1,TGTGCCAGCAGATCCGGACAGGAAGAAATCAAAAACATTCAGTACTTC,CASRSGQEEIKNIQYF
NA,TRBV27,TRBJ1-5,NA,TGTGCCAGCAGTCCATTGAGAGTTCGGGACAAGCAACACCCTAGCAATCAGCCCCAGCATTTT,CASSPLRVRDKQHPSNQPQHF
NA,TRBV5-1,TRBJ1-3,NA,TGCGCCAGCAGCAGCCGGGACGGATCCTTCTCTGGAAACACCATATATTTT,CASSSRDGSFSGNTIYF
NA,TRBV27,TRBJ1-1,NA,TGTGCCAGCAGTGGGAAACAGGGCTGGAACACTGAAGCTTTCTTT,CASSGKQGWNTEAFF
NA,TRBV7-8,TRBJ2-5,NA,TGTGCCAGCAGCCCGCGTTTGGAAGAGAAAGAGACCCAGTACTTC,CASSPRLEEKETQYF
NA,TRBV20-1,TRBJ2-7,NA,TGCAGTGCTATCTCCGCGCACGAGCAGTACTTC,CSAISAHEQYF
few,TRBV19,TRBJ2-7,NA,TGTGCCAGTAGTATTCGGTCCCATTACGAGCAGTACTTC,CASSIRSHYEQYF
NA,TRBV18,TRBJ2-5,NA,NA,CASSPTSGRSWGGETQYF
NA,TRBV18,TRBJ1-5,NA,TGTGCCAGCTCAGGGGAGGGCTATAGCAATCAGCCCCAGCATTTT,CASSGEGYSNQPQHF
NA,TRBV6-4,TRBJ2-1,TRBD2,TGTGCCAGCAGTGAAATCGGACTAGCGGGATACAATGAGCAGTTCTTC,CASSEIGLAGYNEQFF
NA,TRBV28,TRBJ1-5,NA,TGTGCCAGCAGTTTTTTGGTAGAGGGCAATCAGCCCCAGCATTTT,CASSFLVEGNQPQHF
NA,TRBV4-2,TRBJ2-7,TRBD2,TGTGCCAGCAGCGGCGCGGGAGGGGACTACGAGCAGTACTTC,CASSGAGGDYEQYF
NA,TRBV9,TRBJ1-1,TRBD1,TGTGCCAGCAGCGACCCACAGGGGTTGAGGAACACTGAAGCTTTCTTT,CASSDPQGLRNTEAFF
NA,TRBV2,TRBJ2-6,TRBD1,TGTGCCAGCATCAGGGGGATCGGCTCTGGGGCCAACGTCCTGACTTTC,CASIRGIGSGANVLTF
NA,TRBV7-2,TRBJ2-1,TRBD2,TGTGCCAGCAGCTTAGTAGGCGGGAGGGCCGTTAATGAGCAGTTCTTC,CASSLVGGRAVNEQFF
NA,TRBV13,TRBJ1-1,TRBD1,TGTGCCAGCAGCTTAACAGGGGACACTGAAGCTTTCTTT,CASSLTGDTEAFF
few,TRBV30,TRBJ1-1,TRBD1,TGTGCCCTTACCGGGACAGTCAACACTGAAGCTTTCTTT,CALTGTVNTEAFF
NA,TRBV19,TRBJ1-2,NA,TGTGCCAGCCTTAAGGCTCCTTACTATGGCTACACCTTC,CASLKAPYYGYTF
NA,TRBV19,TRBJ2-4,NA,TGTGCCAGTAGTACCGGTGGGATTGGGCCCATTCAGTACTTC,CASSTGGIGPIQYF
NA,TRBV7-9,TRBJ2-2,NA,TGTGCCAGCAGCCAGTTAGCGGTCCTGAACACCGGGGAGCTGTTTTTT,CASSQLAVLNTGELFF
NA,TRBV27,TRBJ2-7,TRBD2,TGTGCCAGCAGTGTACTAGCGGGAGGGCCCGAGCAGTACTTC,CASSVLAGGPEQYF
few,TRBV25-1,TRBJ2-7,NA,TGTGCCAGCGGCTGGACAGAGGAGGACGAGCAGTACTTC,CASGWTEEDEQYF
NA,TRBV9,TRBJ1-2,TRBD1,TGTGCCAGCAGCGGGACAGGCGTCTATGGCTACACCTTC,CASSGTGVYGYTF
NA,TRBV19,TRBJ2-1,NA,TGTGCCACCAGCTTGGGGCGGGGACCTTACAATGAGCAGTTCTTC,CATSLGRGPYNEQFF
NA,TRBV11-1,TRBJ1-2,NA,TGTGCCAGCAGCAACCGGGGGGATGGCTACACCTTC,CASSNRGDGYTF
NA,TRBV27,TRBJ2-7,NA,TGTGCCAGCAGTTTAGTAGGGACAAGGGGCACCTACGAGCAGTACTTC,CASSLVGTRGTYEQYF
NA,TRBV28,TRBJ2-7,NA,TGTGCCAGCAGTTTAGCTTCAGGGGTGATTTACGAGCAGTACTTC,CASSLASGVIYEQYF
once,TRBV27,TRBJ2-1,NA,TGTGCCTGCGCAGACCATGAGCAGTTCTTC,CACADHEQFF
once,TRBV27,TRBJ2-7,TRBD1,TGTGCCACACGACAGGGCGCGGCTGGTGGATACGAGCAGTACTTC,CATRQGAAGGYEQYF
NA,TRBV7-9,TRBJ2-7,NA,TGTGCCAGCAGCCCGGAGAGTGCAGAATTAAACCACGAGCAGTACTTC,CASSPESAELNHEQYF
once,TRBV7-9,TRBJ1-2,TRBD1,TGTGCCAGCAGCTCCGGACAGGGGGAGAACTATGGCTACACCTTC,CASSSGQGENYGYTF
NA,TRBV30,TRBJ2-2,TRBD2,TGTGCCTGGAGGCCCACGGGACTAGCGGGAACCAACACCGGGGAGCTGTTTTTT,CAWRPTGLAGTNTGELFF